A selection of T cell receptor beta chains follows, all from one sample in a study of Ad26.COV2.S vaccination and SARS-CoV-2 variants. Produced via immunoSEQ multiplex PCR; TCRdb's table is partial and in-frame only. In the table there are 300,000 to 400,000 clones, around 90% of which are singletons. The sample was peripheral blood, taken in a trial of Ad26.COV2.S vaccine versus placebo. All receptors derive from a person between 18 and 65 years old who received the Ad26.COV2.S COVID-19 vaccine or a placebo. Each CDR3 is given with its conserved first and last residue. D genes are given only for firm matches. Clone size is not always given. Where it is, it says once, few, many or a class for expanded clones.

few	TRBV12-5	TRBJ1-2	.	CASGLPPVNYGYTF	TGTGCTAGTGGTTTGCCACCAGTTAACTATGGCTACACCTTC
.	TRBV11-2	TRBJ1-5	.	CASSLANSGQPQHF	TGTGCCAGCAGCTTGGCTAACAGTGGTCAGCCCCAGCATTTT
.	TRBV7-2	TRBJ2-3	TRBD2	CASSLMGLAGGHSTDTQYF	TGTGCCAGCAGCCTGATGGGACTAGCGGGGGGACATAGCACAGATACGCAGTATTTT
once	TRBV6-1	TRBJ1-2	TRBD1	CASSEGTGGADGYTF	TGTGCCAGCAGTGAAGGGACAGGGGGCGCCGATGGCTACACCTTC
.	TRBV28	TRBJ1-2	TRBD1	CASSALPGTAANYGYTF	TGTGCCAGCAGTGCCCTACCCGGGACAGCGGCGAACTATGGCTACACCTTC
.	TRBV19	TRBJ1-2	.	CASRVGIQGFAGYTF	TGTGCCAGTAGAGTGGGGATCCAGGGTTTTGCTGGCTACACCTTC
.	TRBV2	TRBJ1-2	.	CASSEGAGIGYTF	TGTGCCAGCAGTGAGGGGGCCGGCATTGGCTACACCTTC
.	TRBV13	TRBJ1-2	.	CASSPGTDYGYTF	TGTGCCAGCAGCCCTGGGACGGACTATGGCTACACCTTC
.	TRBV18	TRBJ1-1	TRBD1	CASSPLSGTGMIGTEAFF	TGTGCCAGCTCACCCCTCTCCGGGACAGGGATGATTGGTACTGAAGCTTTCTTT
.	TRBV18	TRBJ1-1	TRBD1	CASSPPRGQGLYTEAFF	TGTGCCAGCTCACCACCGAGGGGACAGGGGCTGTACACTGAAGCTTTCTTT
.	TRBV3-1/TRBV3-2	TRBJ1-6	TRBD1	CASSQIPTGAGNSPLHF	TGTGCCAGCAGCCAGATTCCAACAGGGGCGGGTAATTCACCCCTCCACTTT
.	TRBV3-1/TRBV3-2	TRBJ1-2	.	CASSQGGNGYTF	TGTGCCAGCAGCCAAGGTGGAAATGGCTACACCTTC
.	TRBV6-5	TRBJ1-5	TRBD1	CASTSGTGYQPQHF	TGTGCCAGCACCTCCGGGACAGGGTATCAGCCCCAGCATTTT
.	TRBV5-1	TRBJ1-4	.	CASSLAGEKLFF	TGCGCCAGCAGCTTGGCCGGGGAAAAACTGTTTTTT
.	TRBV2	TRBJ2-3	.	CASSERTDTQYF	TGTGCCAGCAGTGAGAGGACAGATACGCAGTATTTT
.	TRBV6-6	TRBJ2-2	TRBD1	CASSYSKGGDTGELFF	TGTGCCAGCAGTTACTCGAAAGGGGGCGATACCGGGGAGCTGTTTTTT
.	TRBV18	TRBJ1-1	.	CASSPAEYPSTEAFF	TGTGCCAGCTCCCCAGCCGAGTACCCTAGCACTGAAGCTTTCTTT
.	TRBV25-1	TRBJ1-1	.	CASSASLGRTEAFF	TGTGCCAGCAGTGCCTCCCTGGGTAGGACTGAAGCTTTCTTT
.	TRBV28	TRBJ1-1	TRBD1	CASSSTFPTGGSMNTEAFF	TGTGCCAGCAGTTCTACCTTTCCGACAGGGGGCAGTATGAACACTGAAGCTTTCTTT
.	TRBV30	TRBJ1-5	.	CAWSVTDGQPQHF	TGTGCCTGGAGTGTGACAGATGGTCAGCCCCAGCATTTT
.	TRBV28	TRBJ1-1	.	CASSRRHRNTEAFF	TGTGCCAGCAGTCGCCGACATAGGAACACTGAAGCTTTCTTT
few	TRBV5-1	TRBJ1-1	.	CASSTGNTEAFF	TGCGCCAGCAGCACCGGGAACACTGAAGCTTTCTTT